This T cell receptor beta chain was found in a study of tumor and adjacent non-tumor tissue in lung cancer. The library came from three nested PCR rounds adapted from ARM-PCR protocols. TCRdb independently ran MiXCR on the multiplex PCR reads; one entry per CDR3 protein. The sample yields over 85,000 distinct CDR3 sequences, 84% seen once. No cell sorting was done before RNA was extracted from the tissue. This clonotype was counted ten times or more. There are 10 residues in the CDR3. Germline V gene sequence: CDR1 MDHEN, CDR2 SYDVKM. V was pared by 1 base and J by 6 bases, with 0 bases between. The sample comprised lung tumor tissue. The chain has TRBV28 and TRBJ1-1; D not resolved. The sequence was obtained from a man between 65 and 80 years old with non-small cell lung cancer. The DNA for the CDR3 is TGTGCCAGCAGTTTATCTGAAGCTTTCTTT. Protein sequence: CASSLSEAFF.